This T cell receptor beta chain was recorded in a study of T cells in Graves' hyperthyroidism and ophthalmopathy. Study details: Prior to any treatment, at the point of initial diagnosis, peripheral blood was collected. General study results and limits: Most thyroid-expanded clonotypes above 0.001 were also found in blood.

The CDR3 has 19 residues. V was pared by 6 bases and J by 2 bases, with 20 bases of the junction left unmatched. The V gene's germline CDR1 is SNHLY and CDR2 FYNNEI. It was RNA transcripts that yielded the amplified TCR beta CDR3 regions. During a first-round RT-PCR of the TCR CDR3, the HTBI primer set was used. TCRdb processed the multiplex PCR reads anew with MiXCR; each CDR3 protein has one entry. Here the sample spans under 350,000 distinct CDR3 sequences, 21% being singletons. Remarks on this clonotype: Its antigen remains unknown.

Newly diagnosed patients aged 18 to 65 had hyperthyroidism of under 2 months' duration. The study based diagnoses on clinical symptoms, serum thyroxine and TRAb, thyroid ultrasound and orbital computed tomography. The sequenced material came from blood. This sequence joins TRBV2 and TRBJ2-3; TRBD2 matches at 7 bases. This TCR was recovered from a woman aged 45-59 years with Graves' hyperthyroidism. In DNA form, the CDR3 reads TGTGCCAGCAGCCAAGACCCCTGGGTGGGGGGGAGAGACACAGATACGCAGTATTTT. It encodes CASSQDPWVGGRDTDTQYF. The entire variable domain, with the rest obtained from reference TRBV2 and TRBJ2-3, is as follows: EPEVTQTPSHQVTQMGQEVILRCVPISNHLYFYWYRQILGQKVEFLVSFYNNEISEKSEIFDDQFSVERPDGSNFTLKIRSTKLEDSAMYFCASSQDPWVGGRDTDTQYFGPGTRLTVL.